This entry concerns a single T cell receptor beta chain. One junction end disagrees with the germline gene, perhaps due to a read error. For the second PCR, which ran for roughly 6 to 12 cycles, a sample-barcoded 5' primer and a J-beta primer mix were used. TCRdb re-derived calls from the 5' RACE reads in MiXCR, one entry per CDR3 protein. Here the sample spans fewer than 1,200,000 distinct CDR3 sequences, less than 25% being singletons. This sample was taken from a study of blood T cells in healthy people across ages. The CDR3 length is 15 residues. Per the germline V gene, CDR1 is SGHTA and CDR2 is FQGTGA. The same data also contributed to another study, on T cells of mothers and their children.

Sequencing was carried out using blood. The chain employs TRBV7-3 and TRBJ2-5; TRBD1 matches at 9 bases. This clonotype was obtained from a girl aged 2 to 10 in good health. CDR3 sequence reads: CVSSLTGGRQETQYF. Here the CDR3 DNA reads TGTGTCAGCAGCTTAACAGGGGGCAGACAAGAGACCCAGTACTTC.